This T cell receptor (beta chain) was recorded in a study of response to subunit inactivated influenza vaccine. The germline V gene has CDR1 MNHNS and CDR2 SASEGT. V shed 6 bases and J 8 bases; nucleotides not matched to a gene: 10. CDR3 length equals 14 residues. This clonotype turned up a few times. Its antigen is not identified. TCRdb reanalysed the RT-PCR reads using MiXCR and keeps one entry per CDR3 protein. The repertoire holds 400,000 to 650,000 distinct CDR3 sequences, with approximately 7.8% as singletons. Study findings and constraints: That few new T cells are recruited by each seasonal influenza vaccination was the authors' suggestion.

The chain links TRBV6-1 to TRBJ2-4; 7 bases line up with TRBD2. Sequencing used PBMCs from blood, obtained approximately 25 months after vaccination. The source is a man between 50 and 69 years old who received an inactivated influenza vaccine. The CDR3 DNA is TGTGCCAGCAGAGGTGCGGGAGTGGGGTACATTCAGTACTTC. Translated: CASRGAGVGYIQYF.